The 2 T cell receptor beta chains below all came from one sample that was sequenced in a study of T-cell reconstitution after alpha-beta-depleted transplantation in children. It was with unique molecular identifiers that the TCRbeta library was prepared. Each CDR3 protein is one row after TCRdb ran MiXCR on the PCR reads. The repertoire holds around 200,000 distinct CDR3 sequences, with approximately 6.8% as singletons. Material: PBMCs from the stem cell graft donor, obtained from the stem cell graft. All receptors come from a human donor who donated a stem cell graft to a child with Wiskott-Aldrich syndrome.

At least ten counts were recorded for this clonotype. The CDR3, as DNA: TGCAGCCCCTGGGACATCGTTGATCAGCCCCAGCATTTT. This encodes CSPWDIVDQPQHF. The V and J genes are TRBV20-1 and TRBJ1-5; D perhaps matches TRBD1 (6 bases). The germline CDR1 and CDR2 sequences are DFQATT and SNEGSKA (reference sequence). The CDR3 loop spans 13 amino acids.

Ten or more counts support this clonotype. This chain connects TRBV12-3 or TRBV12-4 to TRBJ2-5; D unclear. Trimming took off 5 bases at V and 0 bases at J, with 4 bases between the two ends. The CDR3 runs to 12 residues. The CDR3 coding sequence is TGTGCCAGCAGTCCGAACCAAGAGACCCAGTACTTC. Encoded protein: CASSPNQETQYF.